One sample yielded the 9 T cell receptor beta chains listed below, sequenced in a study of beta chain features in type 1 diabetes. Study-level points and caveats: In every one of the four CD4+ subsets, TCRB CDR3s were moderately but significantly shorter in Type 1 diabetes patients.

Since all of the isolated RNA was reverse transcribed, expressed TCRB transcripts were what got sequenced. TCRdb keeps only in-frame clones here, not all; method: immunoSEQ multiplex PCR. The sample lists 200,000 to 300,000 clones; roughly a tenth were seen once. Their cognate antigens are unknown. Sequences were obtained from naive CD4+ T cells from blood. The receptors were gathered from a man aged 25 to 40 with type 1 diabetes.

The CDR3 nucleotides read TGCGCCAGCAGCCAAATGACAGGGGTCGGGGAGACCCAGTACTTC. It yields the protein CASSQMTGVGETQYF. This chain connects TRBV4-3 to TRBJ2-5; TRBD1 matches 8 bases. The CDR3 totals 15 residues. The ends lost 2 bases at V and 5 bases at J; junction bases unmatched: 7. Germline V lookup: CDR1 LGHNA, CDR2 YSLEER.

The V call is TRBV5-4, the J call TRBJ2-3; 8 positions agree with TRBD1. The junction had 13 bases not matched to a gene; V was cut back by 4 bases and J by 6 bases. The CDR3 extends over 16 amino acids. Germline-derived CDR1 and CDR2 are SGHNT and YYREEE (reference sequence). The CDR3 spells CASSRFAVGQGDTQYF. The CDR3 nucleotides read TGTGCCAGCAGCCGTTTTGCGGTTGGACAGGGCGATACGCAGTATTTT. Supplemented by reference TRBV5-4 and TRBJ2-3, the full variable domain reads ETGVTQSPTHLIKTRGQQVTLRCSSQSGHNTVSWYQQALGQGPQFIFQYYREEENGRGNFPPRFSGLQFPNYSSELNVNALELDDSALYLCASSRFAVGQGDTQYFGPGTRLTVL.

In DNA form, the CDR3 reads TGTGCCAGCAGCTTAGGGCTGGGACTAGGGACAGATACGCAGTATTTT. Protein product: CASSLGLGLGTDTQYF. This chain connects TRBV7-2 to TRBJ2-3, with 8 bases aligning to TRBD2. The CDR3 consists of 16 residues. Germline trimming cut 1 base from V and 3 bases from J; bases unmatched to any gene: 6. CDR1 is SGHTA, CDR2 FQGNSA, per germline. Complete variable domain (other parts from reference TRBV7-2 and TRBJ2-3): GAGVSQSPSNKVTEKGKDVELRCDPISGHTALYWYRQSLGQGLEFLIYFQGNSAPDKSGLPSDRFSAERTGGSVSTLTIQRTQQEDSAVYLCASSLGLGLGTDTQYFGPGTRLTVL.

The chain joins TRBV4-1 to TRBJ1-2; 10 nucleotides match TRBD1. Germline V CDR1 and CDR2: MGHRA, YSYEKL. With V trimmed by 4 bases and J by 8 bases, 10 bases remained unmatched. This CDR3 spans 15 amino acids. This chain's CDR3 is CASSRPGQGQDGYTF. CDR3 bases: TGCGCCAGCAGCCGACCGGGACAGGGGCAAGACGGCTACACCTTC.

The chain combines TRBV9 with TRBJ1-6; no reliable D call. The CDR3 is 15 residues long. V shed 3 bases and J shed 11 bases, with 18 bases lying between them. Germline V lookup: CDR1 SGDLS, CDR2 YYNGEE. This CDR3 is CASSGPSGMEAPLHF. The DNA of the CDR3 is TGTGCCAGCAGCGGGCCTTCGGGGATGGAGGCACCCCTCCACTTT.

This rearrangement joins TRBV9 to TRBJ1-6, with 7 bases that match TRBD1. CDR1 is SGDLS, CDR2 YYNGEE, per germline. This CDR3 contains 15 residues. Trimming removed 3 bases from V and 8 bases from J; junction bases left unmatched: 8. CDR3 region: CASSEIAQGHSPLHF. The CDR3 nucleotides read TGTGCCAGCAGCGAAATCGCACAGGGGCATTCACCCCTCCACTTT.

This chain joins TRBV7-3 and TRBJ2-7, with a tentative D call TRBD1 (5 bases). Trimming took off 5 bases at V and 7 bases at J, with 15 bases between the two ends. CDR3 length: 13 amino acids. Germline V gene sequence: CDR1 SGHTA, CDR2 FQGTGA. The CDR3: CASSVSGGAEQYF. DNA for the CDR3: TGTGCCAGCAGCGTATCCGGTGGGGCAGAGCAGTACTTC.

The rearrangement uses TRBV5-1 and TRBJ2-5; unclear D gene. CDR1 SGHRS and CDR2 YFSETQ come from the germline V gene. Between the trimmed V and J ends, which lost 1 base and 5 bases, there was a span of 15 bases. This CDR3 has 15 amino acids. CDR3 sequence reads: CASSLTPAKWETQYF. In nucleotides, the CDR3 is TGCGCCAGCAGCTTGACCCCTGCGAAGTGGGAGACCCAGTACTTC.

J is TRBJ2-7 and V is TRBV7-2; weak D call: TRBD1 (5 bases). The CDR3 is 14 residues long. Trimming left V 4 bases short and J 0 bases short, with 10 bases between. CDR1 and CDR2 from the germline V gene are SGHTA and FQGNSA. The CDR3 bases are TGTGCCAGCAGCTCAGGGTCACGCTCCTACGAGCAGTACTTC. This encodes CASSSGSRSYEQYF. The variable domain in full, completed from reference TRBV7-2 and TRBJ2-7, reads GAGVSQSPSNKVTEKGKDVELRCDPISGHTALYWYRQSLGQGLEFLIYFQGNSAPDKSGLPSDRFSAERTGGSVSTLTIQRTQQEDSAVYLCASSSGSRSYEQYFGPGTRLTVT.